The subject of this entry is one T cell receptor (beta chain). What it binds is unknown. The germline V gene encodes CDR1 SGHKS and CDR2 YYEKEE (reference sequence). V lost 2 bases and J 4 bases, leaving 16 bases between the germline ends. The CDR3 consists of 15 residues. Indicated time point: blood 2 weeks post-SBRT. The treatment is: 15 Gy SBRT to primary tumor, nephrectomy 4 weeks later. This renal cell carcinoma was of the clear cell type. The protocol was immunoSEQ multiplex PCR, while the TCRdb copy is restricted to in-frame clones and leaves out a portion. The table lists about 150,000 clones, 87% of them singletons. This sample was taken from a study of radiation and T cells in renal cell carcinoma. General study findings and limits: From baseline, blood top tumor clonotypes peaked at 2 weeks post-radiation. No pretreatment tumor biopsies were available for baseline clonotypes.

The sequence was obtained from a woman aged 45-59 years with renal cell carcinoma. The sequenced sample was blood, obtained from a patient whose treatment included radiotherapy and nephrectomy. V and J are TRBV5-5 and TRBJ2-7; D ambiguous. CDR3 sequence reads: CASSFELPQFYEQYF. Here the CDR3 DNA reads TGTGCCAGCAGCTTCGAGCTTCCCCAATTTTACGAGCAGTACTTC.